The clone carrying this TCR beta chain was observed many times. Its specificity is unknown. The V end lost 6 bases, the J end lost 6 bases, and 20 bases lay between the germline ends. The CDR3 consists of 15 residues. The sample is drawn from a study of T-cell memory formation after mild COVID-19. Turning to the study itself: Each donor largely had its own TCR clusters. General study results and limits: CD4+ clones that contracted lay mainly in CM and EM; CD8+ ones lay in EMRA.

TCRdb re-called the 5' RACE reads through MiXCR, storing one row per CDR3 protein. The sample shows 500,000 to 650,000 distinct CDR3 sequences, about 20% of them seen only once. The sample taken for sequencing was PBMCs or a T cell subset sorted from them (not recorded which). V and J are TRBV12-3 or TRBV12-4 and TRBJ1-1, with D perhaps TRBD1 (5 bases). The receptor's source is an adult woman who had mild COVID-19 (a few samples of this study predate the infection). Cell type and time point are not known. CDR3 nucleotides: TGTGCCAGCAGAGCCTCCGGGACTGGCTGGTCTGAAGCTTTCTTT. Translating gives CASRASGTGWSEAFF.